Listed here are 27 T cell receptor beta chains from one sample, sequenced in a study of T cells after yellow fever vaccination. TCRdb redid the calling of the 5' RACE reads with MiXCR, one entry per CDR3 protein. The profile covers approximately 32,000 distinct CDR3 sequences, with 3.5% to 5% appearing a single time and around 45% taken by the ten largest. The specimen was CD8+ T cells sorted from PBMCs, collected 5 days after the yellow fever booster vaccination. These receptor sequences come from a man aged 30 to 45 who received the YFV17D yellow fever vaccine.

This clonotype was picked up many times. The chain carries TRBV20-1 and TRBJ2-3; no reliable D call. The V gene lost 2 bases and the J gene lost 2 bases, with 14 bases spanning the gap. The V gene's germline CDR1 is DFQATT and CDR2 SNEGSKA (reference sequence). The CDR3 is made up of 15 amino acids. For the CDR3, the DNA is TGCAGTGCTAGACGAGTAGTAGAACTCACAGATACGCAGTATTTT. It specifies CSARRVVELTDTQYF.

This clonotype was recorded a few times. The rearrangement uses TRBV29-1 and TRBJ2-5, with 8 bases fitting TRBD2. V lost 4 bases to trimming and J lost 5 bases; unmatched junction nucleotides: 6. The germline gives CDR1 SQVTM, CDR2 ANQGSEA. CDR3 length: 13 amino acids. The CDR3 DNA follows: TGCAGCGTTGCGGGGGGGGCTTCGGAGACCCAGTACTTC. The encoded protein is CSVAGGASETQYF. The full variable domain, in which reference TRBV29-1 and TRBJ2-5 provide the parts outside the CDR3, is SAVISQKPSRDICQRGTSLTIQCQVDSQVTMMFWYRQQPGQSLTLIATANQGSEATYESGFVIDKFPISRPNLTFSTLTVSNMSPEDSSIYLCSVAGGASETQYFGPGTRLLVL.

This clonotype was seen repeatedly, ten times or more. The rearrangement joins TRBV7-9 to TRBJ1-2; perhaps TRBD1 as D (6 bases). The V gene's germline CDR1 is SEHNR and CDR2 FQNEAQ (reference sequence). V was pared by 5 bases and J by 0 bases, with 19 bases between. This CDR3 region has 17 residues. The DNA of the CDR3 is TGTGCCAGCAGCGGGGGCATCGAAAAGGGAACTAACTATGGCTACACCTTC. It encodes CASSGGIEKGTNYGYTF.

This clonotype appeared many times. This chain uses TRBV12-3 or TRBV12-4 with TRBJ1-3; a possible D gene is TRBD1 (5 bases). V dropped 6 bases and J dropped 0 bases, with 9 bases sitting between them. The CDR3 spans 14 residues. The CDR3, as DNA: TGTGCCAGCAGCGGGGGGAGCTCTGGAAACACCATATATTTT. This sequence encodes CASSGGSSGNTIYF.

In this sample, this clonotype turned up many times. At one end, the junction sequence differs from germline, possibly due to a read error. DNA of the CDR3: TGCAATGCTAGAGATGTAGGGATTCCCTCCTACAATGAGCAGTTCTTC. Its translation: CNARDVGIPSYNEQFF. The rearrangement joins TRBV20-1 to TRBJ2-1; no clear D gene. The CDR3 has 16 residues. Germline-derived CDR1 and CDR2 are DFQATT and SNEGSKA (reference sequence).

The V and J genes are TRBV4-3 and TRBJ2-5; a possible D gene is TRBD2 (6 bases). Trimming pared 1 base from V and 2 bases from J, leaving 8 bases between. The CDR3 runs to 14 residues. Germline CDR1 LGHNA, CDR2 YSLEER. The CDR3 nucleotides read TGCGCCAGCAGCCAAGGTAGCGGACAAGAGACCCAGTACTTC. Its protein is CASSQGSGQETQYF.

This clonotype has only a few counts. This chain links TRBV5-6 with TRBJ2-3; D remains unclear. V dropped 7 bases and J dropped 6 bases, with 15 bases sitting between them. The CDR3 length is 13 residues. Germline V gene lookup returns CDR1 SGHDT and CDR2 YYEEEE. The CDR3 region has the DNA TGTGCCAGCGGCCCCTCGTTCGCGGATACGCAGTATTTT. Its translation: CASGPSFADTQYF.

This clonotype was counted many times. The V and J genes are TRBV4-1 and TRBJ2-7; a weak D match, TRBD2 (6 bases). The CDR3 spans 12 residues. CDR1 and CDR2 (germline): MGHRA, YSYEKL. Trimming removed 3 bases at V and 4 bases at J, with 7 bases between. CDR3 nucleotide sequence: TGCGCCAGCAGCCAGGAGGGGTACGAGCAGTACTTC. Amino acid sequence: CASSQEGYEQYF.

This clonotype was picked up many times. The rearrangement joins TRBV28 to TRBJ2-7; 8 bases are a match to TRBD2. Germline V gives CDR1 MDHEN, CDR2 SYDVKM. CDR3 length: 14 amino acids. The junction had 1 base not matched to a gene; V was cut back by 3 bases and J by 0 bases. CDR3 bases: TGTGCCAGCAGTTTTAGCGGGGACTCCTACGAGCAGTACTTC. Encoded protein: CASSFSGDSYEQYF.

The rearrangement links TRBV29-1 to TRBJ2-6; 7 nucleotides align to TRBD2. This CDR3 region has 13 residues. The ends lost 5 bases at V and 4 bases at J; junction bases unmatched: 2. The germline V gene has CDR1 SQVTM and CDR2 ANQGSEA. This CDR3 reads CSVLGGGANVLTF. CDR3 bases: TGCAGCGTTTTGGGGGGGGGGGCCAACGTCCTGACTTTC. The full variable domain, rest sourced from reference TRBV29-1 and TRBJ2-6, is SAVISQKPSRDICQRGTSLTIQCQVDSQVTMMFWYRQQPGQSLTLIATANQGSEATYESGFVIDKFPISRPNLTFSTLTVSNMSPEDSSIYLCSVLGGGANVLTFGAGSRLTVL.

The sample holds many counts of this clonotype. The genes are TRBV14 and TRBJ2-1, with 8 bases lining up with TRBD1. Per germline, CDR1 SGHDN and CDR2 FVKESK. V dropped 3 bases and J dropped 10; count of bases not matched to a gene: 8. The CDR3 sequence is 14 residues long. DNA for the CDR3: TGTGCCAGCAGCCATCAGCTCAGGGGGCGCGAGCAGTTCTTC. Encoded protein: CASSHQLRGREQFF.

In its sample, this clonotype was seen many times. J is TRBJ1-6 and V is TRBV28, with 10 bases identical to TRBD1. Germline V CDR1 and CDR2: MDHEN, SYDVKM. V gave up 4 bases and J gave up 8 bases; unmatched junction bases: 8. The length of the CDR3 is 16 residues. CDR3 residues: CASSWGGTGEYSPLHF. Here the CDR3 DNA reads TGTGCCAGCAGTTGGGGCGGGACAGGGGAGTATTCACCCCTCCACTTT.

This clonotype showed up many times. The chain has TRBV7-9 and TRBJ2-1, with D possibly matching TRBD2 (6 bases). CDR1 is SEHNR, CDR2 FQNEAQ, per germline (reference sequence). The ends were cut back, 4 bases at V and 8 bases at J, with 12 bases in the middle. The CDR3 has 13 residues. The DNA for the CDR3 is TGTGCCAGCAGCTATAGCGGTCTCCATGAGCAGTTCTTC. Amino acid sequence: CASSYSGLHEQFF.

The table lists this clonotype with many counts. The chain links TRBV11-2 to TRBJ2-7; the D is unclear. CDR1 is SGHAT and CDR2 is FQNNGV in the germline V gene. Trimming took off 5 bases at V and 2 bases at J, with 7 bases between the two ends. The CDR3 covers 12 residues. CDR3 loop: CASSTMAYEQYF. In nucleotides, the CDR3 is TGTGCCAGCAGCACGATGGCCTACGAGCAGTACTTC. Based on the CDR3 plus reference TRBV11-2 and TRBJ2-7, the full variable domain is EAGVAQSPRYKIIEKRQSVAFWCNPISGHATLYWYQQILGQGPKLLIQFQNNGVVDDSQLPKDRFSAERLKGVDSTLKIQPAKLEDSAVYLCASSTMAYEQYFGPGTRLTVT.

This clonotype was recorded a few times. V is TRBV4-2 and J is TRBJ2-7; 12 positions agree with TRBD2. V lost 0 bases, J lost 4 bases, and 4 bases stayed unmatched. Per germline, CDR1 LGHNA and CDR2 YNFKEQ. CDR3 length: 16 amino acids. The CDR3 loop is CASSQEVTSGRYEQYF. CDR3 nucleotides: TGTGCCAGCAGCCAAGAAGTGACTAGCGGGAGATACGAGCAGTACTTC.

This clonotype has at least ten counts. The chain joins TRBV7-9 to TRBJ2-1, with D unclear. Trimming pared 1 base from V and 5 bases from J, leaving 3 bases between. Per germline, CDR1 SEHNR and CDR2 FQNEAQ (reference sequence). This CDR3 has 12 residues. The DNA of the CDR3 is TGTGCCAGCAGCTTAGGAAACAATGAGCAGTTCTTC. The encoded protein is CASSLGNNEQFF.

The sample holds many counts of this clonotype. J is TRBJ2-2 and V is TRBV12-3 or TRBV12-4, with 10 bases lining up with TRBD2. Unmatched junction bases numbered 5, after V lost 8 bases and J lost 5 bases. The CDR3 contains 14 residues. The CDR3 DNA reads as TGTGCCAGCCAGCGGGAGGGGTTGACCGGGGAGCTGTTTTTT. As protein: CASQREGLTGELFF.

In this sample, this clonotype turned up many times. The rearrangement links TRBV6-5 to TRBJ2-5, with 12 bases fitting TRBD2. CDR1 is MNHEY, CDR2 SVGAGI, per germline. After removal of 2 bases from V and 4 bases from J, the junction contained 8 bases not matched to a gene. CDR3 size: 17 residues. CDR3 coding DNA: TGTGCCAGCAGTTACGGGCTAGCGGGAGGGCCGGGAGAGACCCAGTACTTC. This encodes CASSYGLAGGPGETQYF.

This clonotype was seen many times. This chain joins TRBV27 and TRBJ2-5; D is perhaps TRBD1 or TRBD2 (5 bases each). Trimming shortened V by 5 bases and J by 2 bases, and 12 bases separated the two germline ends. The CDR3 loop spans 14 amino acids. CDR1 is MNHEY and CDR2 is SMNVEV in the germline V gene (reference sequence). The CDR3 reads CASSPGTRQETQYF. The CDR3 DNA reads as TGTGCCAGCAGTCCGGGGACGCGGCAAGAGACCCAGTACTTC.

This clonotype was counted many times. V usage is TRBV6-5 and J usage is TRBJ1-2, with 10 bases identical to TRBD1. V lost 6 bases and J lost 6; bases outside the gene matches: 10. This CDR3 is 15 amino acids long. Germline assignment: CDR1 MNHEY and CDR2 SVGAGI. The CDR3 loop reads CASRRILTGGDGYTF. The CDR3, as DNA: TGTGCCAGCAGGCGCATCCTGACAGGGGGCGATGGCTACACCTTC.

In this sample, this clonotype turned up many times. This chain uses TRBV12-3 or TRBV12-4 with TRBJ2-7; D not resolved. V was clipped by 6 bases and J by 4 bases, with 10 bases between them. CDR3 length equals 12 residues. The DNA of the CDR3 is TGTGCCAGCAGCCCAAACCTTTACGAGCAGTACTTC. Its protein is CASSPNLYEQYF.

This clonotype came up many times. The CDR3 coding sequence is TGTGCCAGCAGTGGGGGGGTTGAAGCTTTCTTT. It encodes CASSGGVEAFF. The chain has TRBV25-1 and TRBJ1-1, with D maybe TRBD1 (5 bases). This CDR3 is 11 amino acids long. V lost 4 bases, J lost 7 bases, and 7 bases lay in between. CDR1 and CDR2 (germline): MGHDK, SYGVNS.

This clonotype came up many times. The chain links TRBV10-3 to TRBJ2-3; 12 bases are a match to TRBD2. The CDR3 has 15 amino acids. V was pared by 3 bases and J by 5 bases, with 3 bases of the junction left unmatched. Germline V gene lookup returns CDR1 ENHRY and CDR2 SYGVKD. CDR3 coding DNA: TGTGCCATCAGTGACCCGACTAGCGGGAGAGATACGCAGTATTTT. The encoded protein is CAISDPTSGRDTQYF.

This chain links TRBV15 with TRBJ2-7; 8 nucleotides agree with TRBD1. Germline CDR1 and CDR2: LNHNV and YYDKDF (reference sequence). The CDR3 length is 14 residues. V dropped 5 bases and J dropped 3; count of bases not matched to a gene: 6. CDR3 sequence: CATSLDRGDYEQYF. CDR3 nucleotide sequence: TGTGCCACCAGCCTTGACAGGGGCGACTACGAGCAGTACTTC.

This clonotype was counted at least ten times. The genes are TRBV25-1 and TRBJ1-1; D possibly corresponds to TRBD1 (5 bases). The CDR3 runs 12 residues. Germline values: CDR1 MGHDK, CDR2 SYGVNS. Trimming removed 2 bases at V and 4 bases at J, with 5 bases between. As DNA, the CDR3 is TGTGCCAGCAGTGAAGGGGGCACTGAAGCTTTCTTT. Amino acids: CASSEGGTEAFF.

This clonotype was detected many times. The V and J genes are TRBV7-2 and TRBJ2-5, with D perhaps being TRBD1 or TRBD2 (5 bases each). Trimming took off 0 bases at V and 5 bases at J, with 19 bases between the two ends. CDR3 length equals 17 residues. Germline V gene lookup returns CDR1 SGHTA and CDR2 FQGNSA. Here the CDR3 reads CASSLAGGFAPGETQYF. The DNA for the CDR3 is TGTGCCAGCAGCTTAGCTGGGGGTTTTGCCCCTGGGGAGACCCAGTACTTC.

This clonotype appeared many times. The chain couples TRBV12-3 or TRBV12-4 to TRBJ2-7; 7 positions agree with TRBD1. With V trimmed by 7 bases and J by 3 bases, 6 bases remained unmatched. This CDR3 has 13 residues. CDR3 in amino acids: CASTGTAIYEQYF. As DNA, the CDR3 is TGTGCCAGCACAGGGACAGCGATCTACGAGCAGTACTTC.